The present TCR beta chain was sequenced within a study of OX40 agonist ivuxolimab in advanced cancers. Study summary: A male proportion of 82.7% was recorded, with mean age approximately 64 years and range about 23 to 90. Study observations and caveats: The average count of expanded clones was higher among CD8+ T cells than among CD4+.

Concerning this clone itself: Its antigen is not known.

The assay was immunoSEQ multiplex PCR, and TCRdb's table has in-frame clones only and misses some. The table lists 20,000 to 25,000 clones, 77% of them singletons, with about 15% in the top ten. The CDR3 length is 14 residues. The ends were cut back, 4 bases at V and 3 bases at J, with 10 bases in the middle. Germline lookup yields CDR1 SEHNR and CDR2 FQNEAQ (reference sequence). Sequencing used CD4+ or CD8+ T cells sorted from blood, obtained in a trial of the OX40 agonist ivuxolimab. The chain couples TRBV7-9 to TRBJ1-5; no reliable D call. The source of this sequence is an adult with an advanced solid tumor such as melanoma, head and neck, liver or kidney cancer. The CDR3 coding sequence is TGTGCCAGCAGCTACGGACTGATCAATCAGCCCCAGCATTTT. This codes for CASSYGLINQPQHF.